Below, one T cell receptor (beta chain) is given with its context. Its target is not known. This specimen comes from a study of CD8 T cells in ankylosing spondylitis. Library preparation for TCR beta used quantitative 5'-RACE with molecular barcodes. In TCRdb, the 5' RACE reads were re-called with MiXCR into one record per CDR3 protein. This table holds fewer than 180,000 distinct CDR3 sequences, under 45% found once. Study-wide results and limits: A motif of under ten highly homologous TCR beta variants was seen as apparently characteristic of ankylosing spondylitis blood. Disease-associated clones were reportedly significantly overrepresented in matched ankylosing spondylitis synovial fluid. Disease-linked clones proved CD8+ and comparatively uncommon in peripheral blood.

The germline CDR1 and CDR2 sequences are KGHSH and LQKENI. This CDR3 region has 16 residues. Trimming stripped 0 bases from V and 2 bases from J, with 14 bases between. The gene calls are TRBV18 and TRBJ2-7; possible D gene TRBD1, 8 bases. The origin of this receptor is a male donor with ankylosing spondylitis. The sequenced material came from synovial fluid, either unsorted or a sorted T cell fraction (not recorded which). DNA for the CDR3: TGTGCCAGCTCACCACCGGACAGGGAGGGGACCTACGAGCAGTACTTC. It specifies CASSPPDREGTYEQYF. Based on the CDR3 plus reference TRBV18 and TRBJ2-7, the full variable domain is NAGVMQNPRHLVRRRGQEARLRCSPMKGHSHVYWYRQLPEEGLKFMVYLQKENIIDESGMPKERFSAEFPKEGPSILRIQQVVRGDSAAYFCASSPPDREGTYEQYFGPGTRLTVT.